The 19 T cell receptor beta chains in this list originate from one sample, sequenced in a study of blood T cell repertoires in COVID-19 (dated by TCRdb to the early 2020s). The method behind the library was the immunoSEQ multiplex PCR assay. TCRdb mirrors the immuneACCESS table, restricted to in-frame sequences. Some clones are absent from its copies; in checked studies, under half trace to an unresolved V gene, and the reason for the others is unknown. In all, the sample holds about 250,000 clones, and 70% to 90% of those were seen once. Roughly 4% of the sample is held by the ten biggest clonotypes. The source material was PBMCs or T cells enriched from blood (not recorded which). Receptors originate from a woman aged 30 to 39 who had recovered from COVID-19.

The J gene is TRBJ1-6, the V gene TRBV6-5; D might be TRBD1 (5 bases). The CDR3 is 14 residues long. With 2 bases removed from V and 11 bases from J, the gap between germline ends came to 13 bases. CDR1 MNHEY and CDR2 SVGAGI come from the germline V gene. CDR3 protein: CASSYGQGMPPLHF. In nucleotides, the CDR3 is TGTGCCAGCAGTTACGGGCAGGGAATGCCACCCCTCCACTTT.

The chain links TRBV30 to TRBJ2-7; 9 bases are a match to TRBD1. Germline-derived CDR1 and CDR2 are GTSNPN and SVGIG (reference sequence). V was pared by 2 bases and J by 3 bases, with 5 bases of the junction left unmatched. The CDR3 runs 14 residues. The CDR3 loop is CAWSTGTGIYEQYF. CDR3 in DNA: TGTGCCTGGAGTACCGGGACAGGGATCTACGAGCAGTACTTC.

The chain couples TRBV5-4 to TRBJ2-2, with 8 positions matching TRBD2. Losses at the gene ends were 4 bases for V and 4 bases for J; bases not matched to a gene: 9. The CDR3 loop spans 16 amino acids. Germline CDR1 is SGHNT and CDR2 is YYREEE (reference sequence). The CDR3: CASSLKREWSTGELFF. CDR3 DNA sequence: TGTGCCAGCAGCCTCAAGCGGGAGTGGTCCACCGGGGAGCTGTTTTTT.

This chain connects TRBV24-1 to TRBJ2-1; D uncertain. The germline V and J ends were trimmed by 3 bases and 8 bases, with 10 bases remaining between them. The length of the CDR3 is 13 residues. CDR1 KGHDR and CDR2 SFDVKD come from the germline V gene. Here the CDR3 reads CATSDIYPDEQFF. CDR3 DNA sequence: TGTGCCACCAGTGATATCTACCCCGATGAGCAGTTCTTC.

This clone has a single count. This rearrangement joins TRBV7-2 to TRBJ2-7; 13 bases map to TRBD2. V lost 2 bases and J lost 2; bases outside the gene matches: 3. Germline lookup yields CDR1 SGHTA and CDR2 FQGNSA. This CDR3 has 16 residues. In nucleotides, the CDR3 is TGTGCCAGCAGCTTAAGGACTAGCGGGGGCGCCTACGAGCAGTACTTC. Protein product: CASSLRTSGGAYEQYF.

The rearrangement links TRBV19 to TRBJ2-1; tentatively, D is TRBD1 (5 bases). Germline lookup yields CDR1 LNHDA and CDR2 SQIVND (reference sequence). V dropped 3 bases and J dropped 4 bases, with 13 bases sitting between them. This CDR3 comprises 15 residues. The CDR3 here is CASSIAGYRYNEQFF. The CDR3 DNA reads TGTGCCAGTAGTATCGCAGGGTATCGATACAATGAGCAGTTCTTC.

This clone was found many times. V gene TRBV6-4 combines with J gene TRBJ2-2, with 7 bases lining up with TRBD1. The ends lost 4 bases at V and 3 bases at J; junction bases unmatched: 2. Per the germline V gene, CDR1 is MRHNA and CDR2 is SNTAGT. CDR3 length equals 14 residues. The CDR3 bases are TGTGCCAGCAGTGGACAGGGAGACACCGGGGAGCTGTTTTTT. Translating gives CASSGQGDTGELFF.

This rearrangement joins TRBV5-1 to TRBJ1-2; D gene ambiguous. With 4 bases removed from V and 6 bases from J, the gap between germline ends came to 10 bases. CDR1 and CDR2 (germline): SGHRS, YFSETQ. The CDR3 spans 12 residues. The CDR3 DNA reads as TGCGCCAGCAGCGTGGCAGAAGATGGCTACACCTTC. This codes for CASSVAEDGYTF.

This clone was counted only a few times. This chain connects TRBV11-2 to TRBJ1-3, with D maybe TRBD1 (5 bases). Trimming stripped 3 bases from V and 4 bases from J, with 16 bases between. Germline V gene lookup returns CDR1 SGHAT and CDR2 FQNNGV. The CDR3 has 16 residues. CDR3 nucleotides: TGTGCCAGCAGCTTTTTGGGTAGGGGAAGAGGAAACACCATATATTTT. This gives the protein CASSFLGRGRGNTIYF.

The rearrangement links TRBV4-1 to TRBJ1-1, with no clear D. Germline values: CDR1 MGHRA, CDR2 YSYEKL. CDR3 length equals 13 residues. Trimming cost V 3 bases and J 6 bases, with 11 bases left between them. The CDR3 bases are TGCGCCAGCAGCCAGGGCAGTAGACCTGAAGCTTTCTTT. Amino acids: CASSQGSRPEAFF.

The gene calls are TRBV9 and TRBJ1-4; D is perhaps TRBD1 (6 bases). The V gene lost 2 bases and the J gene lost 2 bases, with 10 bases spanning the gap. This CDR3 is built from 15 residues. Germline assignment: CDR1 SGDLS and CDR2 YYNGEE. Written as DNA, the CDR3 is TGTGCCAGCAGCGTGAGAGGGGGTACTAATGAAAAACTGTTTTTT. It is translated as CASSVRGGTNEKLFF.

Here the CDR3 DNA reads TGTGCCAGCTCATTCGGACAGTCGGAGAATTCACCCCTCCACTTT. Protein sequence: CASSFGQSENSPLHF. V gene TRBV18 combines with J gene TRBJ1-6; perhaps TRBD1 as D (6 bases). CDR1 and CDR2 from the germline V gene are KGHSH and LQKENI. The V and J ends lost 5 bases and 7 bases respectively, with 15 bases between them. This CDR3 is 15 amino acids long.

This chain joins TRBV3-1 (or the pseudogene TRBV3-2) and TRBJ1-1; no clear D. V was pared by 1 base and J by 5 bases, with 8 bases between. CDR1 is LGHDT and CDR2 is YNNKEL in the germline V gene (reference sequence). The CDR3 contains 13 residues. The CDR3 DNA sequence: TGTGCCAGCAGCCAAGTCAGAAAAACTGAAGCTTTCTTT. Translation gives CASSQVRKTEAFF.

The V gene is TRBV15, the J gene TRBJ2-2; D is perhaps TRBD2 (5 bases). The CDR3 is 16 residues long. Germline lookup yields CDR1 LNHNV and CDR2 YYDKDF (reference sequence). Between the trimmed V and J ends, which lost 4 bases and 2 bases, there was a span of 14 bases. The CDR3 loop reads CATSTLLEGNTGELFF. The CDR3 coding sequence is TGTGCCACCAGCACGCTACTAGAGGGCAACACCGGGGAGCTGTTTTTT.

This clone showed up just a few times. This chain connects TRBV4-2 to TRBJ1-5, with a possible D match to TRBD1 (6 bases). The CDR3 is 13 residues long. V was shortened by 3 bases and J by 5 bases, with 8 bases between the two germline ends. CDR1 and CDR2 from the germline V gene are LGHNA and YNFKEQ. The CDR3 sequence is CASSHRTDQPQHF. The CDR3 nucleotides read TGTGCCAGCAGCCACCGGACAGATCAGCCCCAGCATTTT.

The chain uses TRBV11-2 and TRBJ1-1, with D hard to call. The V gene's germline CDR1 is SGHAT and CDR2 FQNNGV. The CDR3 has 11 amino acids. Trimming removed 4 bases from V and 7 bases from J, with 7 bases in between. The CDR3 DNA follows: TGTGCCAGCAGCTGGGCGCGTGAAGCTTTCTTT. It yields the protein CASSWAREAFF.

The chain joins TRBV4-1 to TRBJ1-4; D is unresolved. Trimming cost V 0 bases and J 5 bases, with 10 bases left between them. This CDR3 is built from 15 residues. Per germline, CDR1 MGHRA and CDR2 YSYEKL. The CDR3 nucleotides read TGCGCCAGCAGCCAAGATTGGCTGTCAAATGAAAAACTGTTTTTT. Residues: CASSQDWLSNEKLFF.

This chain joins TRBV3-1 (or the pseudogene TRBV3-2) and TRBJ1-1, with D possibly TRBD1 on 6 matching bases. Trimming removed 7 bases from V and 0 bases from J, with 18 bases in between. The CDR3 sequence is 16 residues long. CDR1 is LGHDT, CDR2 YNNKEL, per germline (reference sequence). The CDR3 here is CASTSRTALLNTEAFF. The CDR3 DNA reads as TGTGCCAGCACCTCTAGGACAGCCCTTTTGAACACTGAAGCTTTCTTT.

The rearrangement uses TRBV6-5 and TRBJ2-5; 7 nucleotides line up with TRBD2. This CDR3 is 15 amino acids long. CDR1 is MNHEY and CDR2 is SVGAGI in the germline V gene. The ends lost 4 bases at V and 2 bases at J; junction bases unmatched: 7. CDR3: CASSFQGGSQETQYF. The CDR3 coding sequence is TGTGCCAGCAGTTTCCAGGGAGGGAGTCAAGAGACCCAGTACTTC.